This paragraph covers one TCR beta chain sequence. This receptor's antigen is unknown. No base quality information exists; no much larger clone differs at one position. Genomic DNA was extracted from sorted cells for sequencing of the TCRbeta CDR3 region. The immunoSEQ Assay was used to sequence the TCRbeta CDR3 regions. This immuneACCESS table, as held by TCRdb, lists in-frame sequences with V and J called but not all clones. Of the missing ones, under half trace to an unresolved V gene in checked studies; the others have no known cause. For this sample there are more than 80,000 clones; about 91% appear just once. Less than 0.4% of the sample is taken by the ten largest. The trial excluded patients who had a history of autoimmune disease or who were on systemic immunosuppression. Peripheral blood for TCR sequencing was collected from all dose cohorts at baseline, on cycle 4 day 1, and on cycle 7 day 1. Samples were obtained from an open-label, multicenter, first-in-human phase I dose-escalation trial of ivuxolimab. Adults with locally advanced or metastatic melanoma, renal cell, hepatocellular, or head and neck squamous cell carcinoma were enrolled in the trial. Before TCR sequencing, CD4+ T cells and CD8+ T cells were sorted from peripheral blood as separate populations.

The data belong to a study of OX40 agonist ivuxolimab in advanced cancers. With regard to the full study: Ivuxolimab was a fully human IgG2 agonistic monoclonal antibody targeting the costimulatory receptor OX40 (CD134). Intravenous ivuxolimab was administered to patients every 2 weeks at six dose levels: 0.01, 0.1, 0.3, 1.5, 3 and 10 mg/kg. Of the roughly 52 dose-escalation patients, hepatocellular carcinoma was present in about 20, melanoma in some 15, renal cell carcinoma in 9 and head and neck cancer in 9. A male proportion of roughly 80% and a mean age of about 60 years, ranging from 23 to 79, were recorded for the dose-escalation cohort. Patients were allowed to have had prior anti-PD-1, anti-PD-L1 or anti-CTLA-4 therapy, and more than 30% of the dose-escalation patients had previously received checkpoint inhibitors. Partial responses were achieved by three dose-escalation patients, of whom one had hepatocellular carcinoma and two had cutaneous melanoma. Peripheral TCRbeta sequencing aimed to test whether ivuxolimab altered TCR sequence diversity and caused clonal T-cell expansion. The monotherapy dose-escalation portion (N ≈ 57 patients) of the phase I ivuxolimab trial is reported in the paper.

Broader findings and caveats from the paper: In the 0.1-3.0 mg/kg groups, partial responders had among the lowest normalized peripheral clonal expansion, particularly in CD8+ T cells. At doses from 0.1 to 3.0 mg/kg, clonal expansion was seen in both CD4+ and CD8+ blood T cells between baseline and week 6. Antigen specificity was not determined for the clonally expanded peripheral T cells. Low levels of normalized T-cell clonal expansion were also seen in some patients who did not respond. After ivuxolimab, more expanded clones were found on average in CD8+ T cells than in CD4+ T cells.

CDR3 length: 12 amino acids, cysteine to phenylalanine. The DNA shown is the 36-base CDR3, in frame from base 1. The germline ends are 4 bases apart after V is trimmed by 1 base and J by 3 bases. CDR1 MNHNS and CDR2 SASEGT are derived from the germline V gene. The sequence derives from an adult with an advanced solid tumor such as melanoma, head and neck, liver or kidney cancer. The sample was CD4+ or CD8+ T cells sorted from blood, taken in a trial of the OX40 agonist ivuxolimab. Recombination connected TRBV6-1 to TRBJ2-7; the D gene assignment is ambiguous. CDR3 sequence: CASSEELYEQYF. The DNA is as follows: TGTGCCAGCAGTGAAGAACTCTACGAGCAGTACTTC.